This TCR beta chain was obtained from a study of OX40 agonist ivuxolimab in advanced cancers. People who had autoimmune disease history or systemic immunosuppression were excluded. Study-wide results and limits: In CD8+ T cells, expanded clones were on average more numerous than in CD4+.

TCRdb keeps only in-frame clones here, not all; method: immunoSEQ multiplex PCR. In the table there are about 81,000 clones, around four fifths of which are singletons. As to this clone: The antigen remains undetermined.

CDR1 is LNHDA and CDR2 is SQIVND in the germline V gene (reference sequence). CDR3 size: 15 residues. Trimming cost V 3 bases and J 4 bases; bases outside gene matches: 4. The chain couples TRBV19 to TRBJ2-2, with 8 nucleotides matching TRBD1. The source was CD4+ or CD8+ T cells sorted from blood, collected in a trial of the OX40 agonist ivuxolimab. This clonotype was obtained from an adult with an advanced solid tumor such as melanoma, head and neck, liver or kidney cancer. CDR3 DNA: TGTGCCAGTAGTATCGGACAGGGTGCCACCGGGGAGCTGTTTTTT. As protein: CASSIGQGATGELFF.